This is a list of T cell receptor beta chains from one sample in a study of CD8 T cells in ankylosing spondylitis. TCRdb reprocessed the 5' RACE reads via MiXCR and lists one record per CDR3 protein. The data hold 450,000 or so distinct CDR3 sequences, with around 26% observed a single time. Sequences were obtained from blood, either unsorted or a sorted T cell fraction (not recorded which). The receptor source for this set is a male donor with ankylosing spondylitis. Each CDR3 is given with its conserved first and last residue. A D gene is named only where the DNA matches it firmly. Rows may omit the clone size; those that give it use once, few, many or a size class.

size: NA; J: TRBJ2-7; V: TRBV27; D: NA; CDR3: CASSFREGLSYEQYF; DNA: TGTGCCAGCAGTTTCCGCGAGGGTCTCTCCTACGAGCAGTACTTC
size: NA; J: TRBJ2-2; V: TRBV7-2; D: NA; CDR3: CASSLGRVGGLNTGELFF; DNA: TGTGCCAGCAGCTTAGGGCGTGTGGGGGGCCTCAACACCGGGGAGCTGTTTTTT
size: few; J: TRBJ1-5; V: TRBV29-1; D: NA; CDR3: CSVGDFNSGGNQPQHF; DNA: TGCAGCGTTGGAGACTTCAACAGCGGTGGCAATCAGCCCCAGCATTTT
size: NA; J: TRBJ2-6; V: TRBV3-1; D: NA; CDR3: CASSNGGSGANVLTF; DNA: TGTGCCAGCAGCAACGGAGGATCTGGGGCCAACGTCCTGACTTTC
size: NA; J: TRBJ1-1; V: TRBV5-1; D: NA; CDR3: CASSLAKGTEAFF; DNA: TGTGCCAGCAGCTTAGCTAAGGGCACTGAAGCTTTCTTT
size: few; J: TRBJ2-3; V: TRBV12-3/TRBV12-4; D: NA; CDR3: CASRPGRVITDTQYF; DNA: TGTGCCAGCAGACCGGGACGAGTAATCACAGATACGCAGTATTTT
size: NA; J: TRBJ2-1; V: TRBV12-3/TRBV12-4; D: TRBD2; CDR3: CASSTGTGGRAGVDNEQFF; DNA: TGTGCCAGCAGTACAGGGACTGGCGGGAGGGCCGGTGTGGACAATGAGCAGTTCTTC
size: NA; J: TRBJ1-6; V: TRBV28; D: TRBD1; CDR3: CASRNPGQSDSPLHF; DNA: TGTGCCAGCAGGAACCCGGGACAGTCGGATTCACCCCTCCACTTT
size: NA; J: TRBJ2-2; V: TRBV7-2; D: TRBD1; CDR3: CASSSTGGTFTGELFF; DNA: TGTGCCAGCAGCTCTACAGGGGGGACTTTCACCGGGGAGCTGTTTTTT
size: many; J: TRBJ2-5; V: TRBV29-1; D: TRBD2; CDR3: CSVNSGLAGETQYF; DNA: TGCAGCGTTAACTCAGGACTAGCGGGAGAGACCCAGTACTTC
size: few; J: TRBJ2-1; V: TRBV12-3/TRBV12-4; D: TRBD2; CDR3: CASSSRTSGRFDEQFF; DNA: TGTGCCAGCAGTTCGAGGACTAGCGGGAGGTTTGATGAGCAGTTCTTC
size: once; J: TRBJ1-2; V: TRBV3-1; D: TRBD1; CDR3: CASSPTRAGGATQNYGYTF; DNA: TGTGCCAGCAGCCCCACGAGAGCAGGGGGCGCCACACAAAACTATGGCTACACCTTC
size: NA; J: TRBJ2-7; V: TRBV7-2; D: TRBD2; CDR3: CASSLRTSGYYEQYF; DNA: TGTGCCAGCAGCTTAAGGACTAGCGGGTACTACGAGCAGTACTTC
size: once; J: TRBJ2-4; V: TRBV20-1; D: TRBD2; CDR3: CSARGGSGVKNIQYF; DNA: TGCAGTGCTAGGGGCGGGAGCGGAGTCAAAAACATTCAGTACTTC
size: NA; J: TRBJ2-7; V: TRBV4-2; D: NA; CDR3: CASSQELRGGEQYF; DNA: TGTGCCAGCAGCCAAGAATTGCGGGGCGGCGAGCAGTACTTC
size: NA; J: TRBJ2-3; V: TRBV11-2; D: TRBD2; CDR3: CASSPTNSGSSTDTQYF; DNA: TGTGCCAGCAGCCCTACTAATAGCGGGAGCAGCACAGATACGCAGTATTTT
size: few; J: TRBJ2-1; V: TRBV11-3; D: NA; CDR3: CASSFGSTYNEQFF; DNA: TGTGCCAGCAGCTTTGGCTCCACTTACAATGAGCAGTTCTTC
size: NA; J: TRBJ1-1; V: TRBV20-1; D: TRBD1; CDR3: CSARTGVVGTEAFF; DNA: TGCAGTGCTAGGACAGGGGTAGTGGGCACTGAAGCTTTCTTT
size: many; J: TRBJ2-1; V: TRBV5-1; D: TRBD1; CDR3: CASSPGTGYREQFF; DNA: TGCGCCAGCAGCCCCGGGACAGGGTATCGTGAGCAGTTCTTC
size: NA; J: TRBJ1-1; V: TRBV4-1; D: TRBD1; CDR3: CASSPGPGQGVRTEAFF; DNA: TGCGCCAGCAGCCCAGGGCCGGGACAGGGAGTTCGTACTGAAGCTTTCTTT
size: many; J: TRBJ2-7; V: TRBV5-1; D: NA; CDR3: CASTPADSSYEQYF; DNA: TGCGCCAGCACCCCGGCGGACAGCTCCTACGAGCAGTACTTC
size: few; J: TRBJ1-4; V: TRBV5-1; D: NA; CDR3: CASSLEVSTNEKLFF; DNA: TGCGCCAGCAGCTTGGAGGTTTCAACTAATGAAAAACTGTTTTTT
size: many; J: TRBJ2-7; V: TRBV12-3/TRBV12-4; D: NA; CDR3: CASSLAEWGRKQYF; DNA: TGTGCCAGCAGTTTAGCAGAGTGGGGGAGGAAGCAGTACTTC
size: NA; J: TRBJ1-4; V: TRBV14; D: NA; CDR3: CASSLGGGGEKLFF; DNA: TGTGCCAGCAGCCTGGGCGGTGGGGGTGAAAAACTGTTTTTT
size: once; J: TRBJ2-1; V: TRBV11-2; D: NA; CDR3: CASSLVSWDNEQFF; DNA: TGTGCCAGCAGCTTAGTATCTTGGGACAATGAGCAGTTCTTC
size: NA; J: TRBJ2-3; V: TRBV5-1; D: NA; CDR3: CASSAGQTSTDTQYF; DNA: TGCGCCAGCAGCGCGGGACAGACTAGCACAGATACGCAGTATTTT
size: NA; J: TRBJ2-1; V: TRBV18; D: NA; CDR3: CASSSDNNEQFF; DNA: TGTGCCAGCTCGAGCGACAACAATGAGCAGTTCTTC
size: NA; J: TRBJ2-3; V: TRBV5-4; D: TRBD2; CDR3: CASSLGGSGSDTQYF; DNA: TGTGCCAGCAGCTTGGGGGGTAGCGGGAGTGATACGCAGTATTTT
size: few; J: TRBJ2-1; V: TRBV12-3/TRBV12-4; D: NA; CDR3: CASIRLGGGYYNEQFF; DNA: TGTGCCAGCATCAGATTAGGGGGAGGGTACTACAATGAGCAGTTCTTC
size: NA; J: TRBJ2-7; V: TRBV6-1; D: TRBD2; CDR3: CASSRTSGSKRQYF; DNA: TGTGCCAGCAGCAGGACTAGCGGGAGTAAGCGGCAGTACTTC
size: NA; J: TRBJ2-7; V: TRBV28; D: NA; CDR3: CASSFLEAYEQYF; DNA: TGTGCCAGCAGTTTTCTGGAAGCCTACGAGCAGTACTTC
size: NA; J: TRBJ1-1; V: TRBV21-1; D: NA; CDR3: CASSKGLPGTNTEAFF; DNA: TGTGCCAGCAGCAAGGGACTCCCTGGTACGAACACTGAAGCTTTCTTT
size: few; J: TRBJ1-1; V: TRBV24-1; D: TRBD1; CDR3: CATSSGQGYTEAFF; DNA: TGTGCCACCAGTTCCGGACAGGGATACACTGAAGCTTTCTTT
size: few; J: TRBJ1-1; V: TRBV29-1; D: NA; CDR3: CSVVIPQGGRNTEAFF; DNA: TGCAGCGTTGTCATTCCGCAAGGGGGGCGAAACACTGAAGCTTTCTTT
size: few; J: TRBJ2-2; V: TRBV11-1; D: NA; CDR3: CASSLAFYSFRDLDTGELFF; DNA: TGTGCCAGCAGCTTAGCGTTCTATTCCTTCCGGGACCTAGACACCGGGGAGCTGTTTTTT
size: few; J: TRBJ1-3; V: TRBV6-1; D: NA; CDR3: CASSEADSDSGNTIYF; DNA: TGTGCCAGCAGTGAAGCGGACAGCGACTCTGGAAACACCATATATTTT